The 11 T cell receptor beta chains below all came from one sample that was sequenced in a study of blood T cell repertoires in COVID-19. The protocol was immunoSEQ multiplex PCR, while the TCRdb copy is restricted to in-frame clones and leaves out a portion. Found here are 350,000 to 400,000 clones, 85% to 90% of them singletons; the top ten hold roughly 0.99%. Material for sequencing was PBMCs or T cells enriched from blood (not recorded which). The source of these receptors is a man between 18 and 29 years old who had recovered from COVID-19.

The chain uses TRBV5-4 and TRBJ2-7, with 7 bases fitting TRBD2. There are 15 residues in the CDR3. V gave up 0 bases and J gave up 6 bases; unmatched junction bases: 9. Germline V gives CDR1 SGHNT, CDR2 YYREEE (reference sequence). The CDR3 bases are TGTGCCAGCAGCTTGGACGGCGGGAGAGGTCGCGAGCAGTACTTC. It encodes CASSLDGGRGREQYF.

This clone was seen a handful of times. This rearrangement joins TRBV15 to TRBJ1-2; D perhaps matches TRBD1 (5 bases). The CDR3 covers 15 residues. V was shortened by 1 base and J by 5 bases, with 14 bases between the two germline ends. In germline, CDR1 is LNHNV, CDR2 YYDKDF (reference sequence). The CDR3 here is CATSRGDSAVYGYTF. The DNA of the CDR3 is TGTGCCACCAGCAGAGGAGACAGCGCCGTATATGGCTACACCTTC.

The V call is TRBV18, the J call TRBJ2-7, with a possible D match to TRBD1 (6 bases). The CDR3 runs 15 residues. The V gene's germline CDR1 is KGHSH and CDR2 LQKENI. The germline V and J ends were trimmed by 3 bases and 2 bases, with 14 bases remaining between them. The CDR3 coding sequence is TGTGCCAGCTCACCGGTGACAGGAACCACCTACGAGCAGTACTTC. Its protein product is CASSPVTGTTYEQYF.

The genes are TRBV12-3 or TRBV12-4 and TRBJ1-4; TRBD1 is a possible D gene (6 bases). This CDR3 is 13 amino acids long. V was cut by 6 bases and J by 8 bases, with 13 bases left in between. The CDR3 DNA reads TGTGCCAGCAGGAACAGGGTCTCGGAAAAACTGTTTTTT. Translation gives CASRNRVSEKLFF.

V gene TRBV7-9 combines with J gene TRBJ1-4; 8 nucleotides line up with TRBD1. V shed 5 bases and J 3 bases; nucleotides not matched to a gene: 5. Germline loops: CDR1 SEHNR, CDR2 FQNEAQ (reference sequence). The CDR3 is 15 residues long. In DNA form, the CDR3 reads TGTGCCAGCAGCCCCCCGGGACAGGCTAATGAAAAACTGTTTTTT. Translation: CASSPPGQANEKLFF.

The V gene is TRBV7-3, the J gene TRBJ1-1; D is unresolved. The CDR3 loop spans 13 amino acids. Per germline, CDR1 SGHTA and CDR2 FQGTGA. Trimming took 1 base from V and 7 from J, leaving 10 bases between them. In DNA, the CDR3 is TGTGCCAGCAGCTTAAGTTCGGGGTATGAAGCTTTCTTT. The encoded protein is CASSLSSGYEAFF.

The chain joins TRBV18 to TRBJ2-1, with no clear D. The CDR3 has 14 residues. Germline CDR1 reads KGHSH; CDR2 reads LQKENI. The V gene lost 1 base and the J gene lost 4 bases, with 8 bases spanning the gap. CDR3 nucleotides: TGTGCCAGCTCACCACAAGCCGTTTACAATGAGCAGTTCTTC. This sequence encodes CASSPQAVYNEQFF.

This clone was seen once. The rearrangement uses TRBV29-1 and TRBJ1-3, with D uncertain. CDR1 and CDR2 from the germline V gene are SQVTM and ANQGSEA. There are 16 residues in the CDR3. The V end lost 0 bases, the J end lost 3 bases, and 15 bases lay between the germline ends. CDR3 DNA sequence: TGCAGCGTTGAAGATTCTGAGAAACGATTTGGAAACACCATATATTTT. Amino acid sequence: CSVEDSEKRFGNTIYF. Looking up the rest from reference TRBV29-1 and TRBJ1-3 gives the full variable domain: SAVISQKPSRDICQRGTSLTIQCQVDSQVTMMFWYRQQPGQSLTLIATANQGSEATYESGFVIDKFPISRPNLTFSTLTVSNMSPEDSSIYLCSVEDSEKRFGNTIYFGEGSWLTVV.

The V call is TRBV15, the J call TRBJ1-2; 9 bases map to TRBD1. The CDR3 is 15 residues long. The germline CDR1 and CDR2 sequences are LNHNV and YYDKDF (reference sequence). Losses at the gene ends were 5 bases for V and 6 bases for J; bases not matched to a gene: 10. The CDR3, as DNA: TGTGCCACCAGCGGAAACAGGGGGCGGATGGATGGCTACACCTTC. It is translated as CATSGNRGRMDGYTF.

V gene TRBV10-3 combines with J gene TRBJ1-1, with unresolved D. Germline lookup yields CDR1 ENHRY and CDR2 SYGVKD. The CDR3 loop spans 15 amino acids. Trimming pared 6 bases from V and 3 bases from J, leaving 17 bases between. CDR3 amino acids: CAIRNRSMKDTEAFF. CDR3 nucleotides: TGTGCCATCAGAAACAGATCCATGAAGGACACTGAAGCTTTCTTT.

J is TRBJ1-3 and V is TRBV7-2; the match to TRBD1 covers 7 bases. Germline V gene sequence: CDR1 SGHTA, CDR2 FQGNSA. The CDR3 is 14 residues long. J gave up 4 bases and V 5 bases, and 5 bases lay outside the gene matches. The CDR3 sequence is CASSIAGGGNTIYF. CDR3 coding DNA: TGTGCCAGCAGCATTGCAGGGGGAGGAAACACCATATATTTT.